This T cell receptor beta chain comes out of a study of cytomegalovirus exposure and HLA in healthy donors. Both 60 Vbeta primers and 13 Jbeta primers went into the PCR. Libraries were prepared by immunoSEQ multiplex PCR; TCRdb keeps only in-frame clonotypes and omits some of them. The table includes about 150,000 clones, roughly 77% detected once. The material sequenced was PBMCs. The sequence was obtained from a man between 25 and 39 years old in good health.

Here the CDR3 DNA reads TGTGCCAGTAGTATAAATCCCTTCAGGGGCAATCAGCCCCAGCATTTT. Amino acid sequence: CASSINPFRGNQPQHF. The V gene is TRBV19, the J gene TRBJ1-5; D may be TRBD1 (5 bases). This CDR3 is built from 16 residues. Trimming took 2 bases from V and 2 from J, leaving 13 bases between them. Germline V gene lookup returns CDR1 LNHDA and CDR2 SQIVND (reference sequence).